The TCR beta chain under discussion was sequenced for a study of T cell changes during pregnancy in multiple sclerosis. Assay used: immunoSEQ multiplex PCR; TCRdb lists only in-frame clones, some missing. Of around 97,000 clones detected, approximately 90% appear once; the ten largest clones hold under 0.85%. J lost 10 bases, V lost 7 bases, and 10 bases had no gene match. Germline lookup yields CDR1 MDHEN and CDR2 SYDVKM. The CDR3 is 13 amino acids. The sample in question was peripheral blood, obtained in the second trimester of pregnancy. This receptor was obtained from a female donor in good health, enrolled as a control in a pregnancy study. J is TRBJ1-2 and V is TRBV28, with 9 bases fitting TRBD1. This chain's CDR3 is CASTRGTGNDYTF. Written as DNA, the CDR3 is TGTGCCAGCACCAGAGGGACAGGGAATGACTACACCTTC.